This TCR beta chain was identified during a study of shared clonotypes between healthy human individuals. Study-level findings and limits: Incomplete sequencing of sorted subsets was indicated by rarefaction despite large depth. Memory subsets generally showed smaller estimated richness than naive subsets did.

Remarks on this clone: Antigen unknown.

The CDR3 is 16 amino acids. V dropped 5 bases and J dropped 3 bases, with 14 bases sitting between them. The V gene's germline CDR1 is SEHNR and CDR2 FQNEAQ (reference sequence). On sorted subsets, replicate PCRs used about 0.2 ug DNA, or approximately 33,000 T cell genomes. Produced via immunoSEQ multiplex PCR; TCRdb's table is partial and in-frame only. The sample lists 1.4 million or so clones; roughly 98.5% were seen once. Every one of the donors was a Caucasian adult that lived in Nashville, Tennessee. Sequencing was done on a sample of naive CD4+ T cells sorted from blood. Indicated subset: CD45RA+ positively selected. The chain uses TRBV7-9 and TRBJ2-6; D is ambiguous. The receptor comes from a man under 40 in good health. The CDR3 nucleotides read TGTGCCAGCAGCCCTTCGGGTGGAAATGGGGCCAACGTCCTGACTTTC. Its translation is CASSPSGGNGANVLTF.